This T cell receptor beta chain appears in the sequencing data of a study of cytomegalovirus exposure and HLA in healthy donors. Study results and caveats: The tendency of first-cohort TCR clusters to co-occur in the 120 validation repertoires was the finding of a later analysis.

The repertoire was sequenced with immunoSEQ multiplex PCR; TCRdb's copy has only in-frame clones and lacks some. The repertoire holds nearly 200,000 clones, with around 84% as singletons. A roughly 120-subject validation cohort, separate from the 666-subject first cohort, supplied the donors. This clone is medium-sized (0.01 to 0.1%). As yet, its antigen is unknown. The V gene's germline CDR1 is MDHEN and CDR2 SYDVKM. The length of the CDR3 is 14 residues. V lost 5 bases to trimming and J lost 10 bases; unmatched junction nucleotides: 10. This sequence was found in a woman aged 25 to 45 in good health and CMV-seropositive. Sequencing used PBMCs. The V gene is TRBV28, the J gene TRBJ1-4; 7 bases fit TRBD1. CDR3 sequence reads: CASSPRGQLIKLFF. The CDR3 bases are TGTGCCAGCAGTCCACGGGGACAGCTCATAAAACTGTTTTTT.